These 25 T cell receptor beta chains originate from one sample sequenced in a study of CD8+ T cells in alopecia areata. Investigators isolated RNA and reverse transcribed it into cDNA to act as the sequencing template. Clones were sequenced by immunoSEQ multiplex PCR, and TCRdb holds only the in-frame ones, with some missing. The sample consists of about 250,000 clones, 60% of them appearing once. Documented treatment: oral pan-JAK inhibitor, 5-10 mg twice daily. The starting material was CD4+ T cells sorted from blood, obtained around week 53, from a patient treated with tofacitinib. These receptors were taken from a human donor with alopecia areata.

J is TRBJ1-5 and V is TRBV4-3; maybe TRBD1 (6 bases). With 1 base removed from V and 4 bases from J, the gap between germline ends came to 11 bases. The germline gives CDR1 LGHNA, CDR2 YSLEER. CDR3 length: 15 amino acids. The CDR3 here is CASSQAQGSNQPQHF. For the CDR3, the DNA is TGCGCCAGCAGCCAAGCGCAGGGGAGTAATCAGCCCCAGCATTTT.

This sequence joins TRBV7-2 and TRBJ2-3, with D tentatively TRBD2 (5 bases). CDR3 length: 12 amino acids. Deletions cut 5 bases from V and 7 bases from J, with 10 bases between. The germline CDR1 and CDR2 sequences are SGHTA and FQGNSA. This chain's CDR3 is CASSRRTYTQYF. The CDR3 DNA sequence: TGTGCCAGCAGCCGGAGGACGTATACGCAGTATTTT.

The chain employs TRBV7-8 and TRBJ1-6; 7 nucleotides match TRBD1. Germline loops: CDR1 SGHVS, CDR2 FQNEAQ. J gave up 6 bases and V 5 bases, and 4 bases lay outside the gene matches. This CDR3 spans 14 amino acids. The DNA of the CDR3 is TGTGCCAGCAGCCAAGACAGGGTTAATTCACCCCTCCACTTT. The encoded protein is CASSQDRVNSPLHF.

The chain joins TRBV29-1 to TRBJ1-6; tentatively, D is TRBD1 (5 bases). Germline V gene lookup returns CDR1 SQVTM and CDR2 ANQGSEA. The ends were cut back, 6 bases at V and 7 bases at J, with 16 bases in the middle. This CDR3 region has 14 residues. The chain's CDR3 is CSVLTGRSNSPLHF. The CDR3 region has the DNA TGCAGCGTGCTTACGGGACGGTCAAATTCACCCCTCCACTTT.

The chain recombines TRBV2 with TRBJ2-7, with 11 bases matching TRBD2. The germline V gene has CDR1 SNHLY and CDR2 FYNNEI. The CDR3 has 14 amino acids. V was clipped by 10 bases and J by 1 base; unmatched bases: 6. The CDR3, as DNA: TGTGCCACTCGACTAGCGGGGCTTTCCTACGAGCAGTACTTC. Residues: CATRLAGLSYEQYF.

This clone was seen a few times. The chain couples TRBV29-1 to TRBJ2-1; no definite D call. Germline V gene lookup returns CDR1 SQVTM and CDR2 ANQGSEA. Trimming cost V 4 bases and J 5 bases, with 3 bases left between them. This CDR3 is built from 10 residues. CDR3 DNA: TGCAGCGTTGCGCACAATGAGCAGTTCTTC. This translates into CSVAHNEQFF.

This clone has only one observation. The chain links TRBV30 to TRBJ2-2; D not resolved. The V and J ends lost 4 bases and 8 bases respectively, with 8 bases between them. Germline CDR1 is GTSNPN and CDR2 is SVGIG (reference sequence). This CDR3 spans 11 amino acids. As DNA, the CDR3 is TGTGCCTGGACCCCGGCTGGGGAGCTGTTTTTT. It is translated as CAWTPAGELFF.

The gene calls are TRBV30 and TRBJ1-2; a possible D gene is TRBD1 (6 bases). V lost 0 bases and J lost 6, with 11 bases in between. The CDR3 totals 13 residues. Germline loops: CDR1 GTSNPN, CDR2 SVGIG (reference sequence). The CDR3, as DNA: TGTGCCTGGAGTGTTAGGACAGCCGATGGCTACACCTTC. It translates to CAWSVRTADGYTF.

This chain connects TRBV30 to TRBJ2-2; TRBD2 might be the D (5 bases). CDR1 is GTSNPN, CDR2 SVGIG, per germline (reference sequence). The length of the CDR3 is 15 residues. V shed 3 bases and J shed 3 bases, with 14 bases lying between them. Here the CDR3 reads CAWSLRAAYTGELFF. As DNA, the CDR3 is TGTGCCTGGAGCTTGCGGGCCGCTTACACCGGGGAGCTGTTTTTT.

This chain connects TRBV11-3 to TRBJ2-3; TRBD1 matches 7 bases. The V and J ends lost 8 bases and 4 bases, in that order; junction bases with no gene match: 0. CDR1 and CDR2 from the germline V gene are SGHNT and YENEEA. The CDR3 totals 11 residues. CDR3 in DNA: TGTGCCAGCCAGGGGGCAGATACGCAGTATTTT. It translates to CASQGADTQYF.

The J gene is TRBJ2-5, the V gene TRBV25-1; D tentatively fits TRBD1 or TRBD2 (5 bases each). CDR1 and CDR2 (germline): MGHDK, SYGVNS. V was pared by 4 bases and J by 5 bases, with 14 bases between. The CDR3 has 14 amino acids. The CDR3 DNA reads as TGTGCCAGCAGTGTCCGGGGCCCCGCGGAGACCCAGTACTTC. Protein sequence: CASSVRGPAETQYF.

This chain links TRBV7-3 with TRBJ2-1, with D tentatively TRBD1 (7 bases). CDR1 and CDR2 from the germline V gene are SGHTA and FQGTGA. The CDR3 covers 14 residues. The V end was cut by 5 bases, the J end by 7 bases, with 15 bases between. In nucleotides, the CDR3 is TGTGCCAGCAGCCCATCCAGGGGGGAGAATGAGCAGTTCTTC. It codes for CASSPSRGENEQFF.

The CDR3: CASSDWVTGEVYEQFF. DNA for the CDR3: TGTGCCAGCAGTGACTGGGTGACAGGGGAAGTCTATGAGCAGTTCTTC. V usage is TRBV6-1 and J usage is TRBJ2-1; 8 bases align to TRBD1. This CDR3 is built from 16 residues. The germline V gene encodes CDR1 MNHNS and CDR2 SASEGT. The junction had 12 bases not matched to a gene; V was cut back by 3 bases and J by 8 bases.

The rearrangement uses TRBV6-6 and TRBJ2-7; D call uncertain. Germline V gene data show CDR1 as MNHNY and CDR2 as SVGAGI (reference sequence). The V gene lost 1 base and the J gene lost 6 bases, with 7 bases spanning the gap. CDR3 length: 12 amino acids. As DNA, the CDR3 is TGTGCCAGCAGTTACTATCTCTCCGAGCAGTACTTC. Protein: CASSYYLSEQYF.

V gene TRBV7-3 combines with J gene TRBJ1-1; tentative D call: TRBD1 (5 bases). Germline CDR1 is SGHTA and CDR2 is FQGTGA. The CDR3 loop spans 13 amino acids. Trimming took 5 bases from V and 6 from J, leaving 13 bases between them. In DNA form, the CDR3 reads TGTGCCAGCAGCCTTGACAGAAACGCTGAAGCTTTCTTT. This encodes CASSLDRNAEAFF.

This clone appeared once. The chain employs TRBV7-3 and TRBJ2-3, with 7 bases that match TRBD1. The CDR3 has 15 residues. Unmatched junction bases numbered 8, after V lost 4 bases and J lost 4 bases. The germline CDR1 and CDR2 sequences are SGHTA and FQGTGA. The CDR3 here is CASSSSTGLADTQYF. The CDR3 nucleotides are TGTGCCAGCAGCTCATCGACAGGGCTGGCAGATACGCAGTATTTT.

The chain employs TRBV2 and TRBJ1-5; D ambiguous. V lost 3 bases, J lost 11 bases, and 8 bases lay in between. CDR3 length: 11 residues. The germline V gene encodes CDR1 SNHLY and CDR2 FYNNEI. CDR3 protein: CASSEAGSQHF. In nucleotides, the CDR3 is TGTGCCAGCAGTGAGGCTGGGTCCCAGCATTTT.

The chain is built from TRBV5-4 and TRBJ2-3, with TRBD1 identical over 7 bases. Germline CDR1 reads SGHNT; CDR2 reads YYREEE (reference sequence). Trimming at V came to 3 bases and at J to 6 bases, leaving 7 bases not matched to a gene. There are 14 residues in the CDR3. Here the CDR3 reads CASSSSQTGDTQYF. The CDR3 nucleotides read TGTGCCAGCAGCTCGTCTCAGACAGGGGATACGCAGTATTTT.

The chain joins TRBV7-2 to TRBJ2-3; TRBD1 might be the D (5 bases). V was cut by 5 bases and J by 1 base, with 13 bases left in between. The CDR3 sequence is 15 residues long. Germline V gene data show CDR1 as SGHTA and CDR2 as FQGNSA. This CDR3 is CASSEQVSGTDTQYF. CDR3 nucleotide sequence: TGTGCCAGCAGCGAACAGGTGTCCGGCACAGATACGCAGTATTTT.

V is TRBV5-4 and J is TRBJ1-1; D gene uncertain. V lost 2 bases and J 6 bases, leaving 11 bases between the germline ends. Germline CDR1 and CDR2: SGHNT and YYREEE (reference sequence). CDR3 length: 13 amino acids. In DNA form, the CDR3 reads TGTGCCAGCAGCTTAGACACGGCATCTGAAGCTTTCTTT. This codes for CASSLDTASEAFF.

The V and J genes are TRBV4-2 and TRBJ2-6; no clear D. Trimming stripped 4 bases from V and 4 bases from J, with 8 bases between. Germline V gives CDR1 LGHNA, CDR2 YNFKEQ. This CDR3 has 14 residues. The CDR3 spells CASSLDGGANVLTF. The CDR3 nucleotides read TGTGCCAGCAGCCTAGACGGAGGGGCCAACGTCCTGACTTTC.

The chain links TRBV4-2 to TRBJ2-1; a weak D match, TRBD2 (7 bases). The V end was cut by 0 bases, the J end by 6 bases, with 9 bases between. Germline V gene data show CDR1 as LGHNA and CDR2 as YNFKEQ. There are 14 residues in the CDR3. CDR3 loop: CASSQERGGNEQFF. In DNA form, the CDR3 reads TGTGCCAGCAGCCAAGAGAGGGGGGGCAATGAGCAGTTCTTC.

The genes are TRBV6-5 and TRBJ1-2; 9 bases map to TRBD1. Germline lookup yields CDR1 MNHEY and CDR2 SVGAGI. V lost 6 bases to trimming and J lost 6 bases; unmatched junction nucleotides: 5. This CDR3 is 13 amino acids long. The CDR3 is CASSGQGRHGYTF. CDR3 sequence (DNA): TGTGCCAGCAGCGGACAGGGGCGCCATGGCTACACCTTC.

The chain has TRBV30 and TRBJ1-1; D gene ambiguous. The CDR3 covers 12 residues. The V end was cut by 5 bases, the J end by 2 bases, with 9 bases between. Germline lookup yields CDR1 GTSNPN and CDR2 SVGIG (reference sequence). The CDR3, as DNA: TGTGCCTGGGGGTTCGAAAACACTGAAGCTTTCTTT. Protein: CAWGFENTEAFF. Combining the CDR3 with reference TRBV30 and TRBJ1-1 gives the whole variable domain SQTIHQWPATLVQPVGSPLSLECTVEGTSNPNLYWYRQAAGRGLQLLFYSVGIGQISSEVPQNLSASRPQDRQFILSSKKLLLSDSGFYLCAWGFENTEAFFGQGTRLTVV.

The chain joins TRBV7-9 to TRBJ2-2; possibly TRBD1 for D (5 bases). The CDR3 totals 16 residues. Looked up from germline, CDR1 is SEHNR and CDR2 is FQNEAQ (reference sequence). The germline V and J ends were trimmed by 4 bases and 5 bases, with 17 bases remaining between them. CDR3: CASSSHPARDTGELFF. For the CDR3, the DNA is TGTGCCAGCAGCTCTCATCCGGCCAGGGATACCGGGGAGCTGTTTTTT.